The rows below give T cell receptor beta chains drawn from one sample of a study of identical twins. MiXCR was run by TCRdb on the 5' RACE reads, yielding one entry per CDR3 protein. The table includes hundreds of thousands of distinct CDR3 sequences, approximately 24% detected once. The same specimen was also included in a second study, on T cells expressing NK-cell markers.

Sequencing was performed on CD4+ T cells sorted from blood. The receptors were sampled from a woman between 18 and 29 years old in good health. CDR3s include the opening cysteine and the closing phenylalanine or tryptophan. The D gene is left open where the match is weak. Size is stated for part of the rows, as once, few or many counts, or as a class when the clone is expanded.

v_gene	abundance	d_gene	j_gene	CDR3aa	CDR3nt
TRBV24-1	-	TRBD1	TRBJ2-1	CATSDRPGTGGFDEQFF	TGTGCCACCAGTGATCGCCCCGGGACAGGGGGATTCGATGAGCAGTTCTTC
TRBV20-1	few	-	TRBJ2-7	CSASPGGLEQYF	TGCAGTGCTAGCCCCGGGGGCCTCGAGCAGTACTTC
TRBV12-3/TRBV12-4	-	-	TRBJ1-5	CASSLFPSSFQNQPQHF	TGTGCCAGCAGTTTATTCCCGTCGTCCTTCCAAAATCAGCCCCAGCATTTT
TRBV6-1	few	-	TRBJ1-1	CASTRQNTEAFF	TGTGCCAGCACCCGACAAAACACTGAAGCTTTCTTT
TRBV3-1	few	TRBD2	TRBJ2-5	CASSQSLAGDEYF	TGTGCCAGCAGCCAGTCACTAGCGGGGGATGAGTACTTC
TRBV11-2	-	-	TRBJ2-6	CASRVSGANVLTF	TGTGCCAGCAGGGTCTCTGGGGCCAACGTCCTGACTTTC
TRBV7-9	-	-	TRBJ1-1	CASSTRGTEAFF	TGTGCCAGCAGCACCAGAGGCACTGAAGCTTTCTTT
TRBV6-1	few	-	TRBJ1-1	CASFDRGYTEAFF	TGTGCCAGCTTTGATCGGGGCTACACTGAAGCTTTCTTT
TRBV5-1	few	-	TRBJ1-2	CASRGSYGYTF	TGCGCCAGCAGAGGGTCCTATGGCTACACCTTC
TRBV19	once	-	TRBJ2-1	CASSSTRFAQFF	TGTGCCAGTAGTTCGACCCGTTTTGCGCAGTTCTTC
TRBV12-3/TRBV12-4	few	-	TRBJ2-3	CASSYHQGPDTQYF	TGTGCCAGCAGTTATCACCAGGGCCCAGATACGCAGTATTTT
TRBV20-1	few	-	TRBJ2-3	CSARAREVDTQYF	TGCAGTGCTAGAGCCAGGGAAGTCGATACGCAGTATTTT
TRBV7-2	-	-	TRBJ1-5	CASSLPGLGPQHF	TGTGCCAGCAGCTTACCCGGGCTCGGGCCCCAGCATTTT
TRBV5-1	-	-	TRBJ2-1	CASSFGSGNYNEQFF	TGCGCCAGCAGCTTTGGTAGCGGTAACTACAATGAGCAGTTCTTC
TRBV7-9	few	-	TRBJ2-2	CASSPGQTNTGELFF	TGTGCCAGCAGCCCGGGACAAACGAACACCGGGGAGCTGTTTTTT
TRBV12-3/TRBV12-4	-	-	TRBJ1-2	CASSLTGDFGYGYTF	TGTGCCAGCAGCCTAACGGGGGACTTCGGCTATGGCTACACCTTC
TRBV6-1	-	-	TRBJ2-3	CASSTRIADTQYF	TGTGCCAGCAGTACCCGCATAGCAGATACGCAGTATTTT
TRBV6-2/TRBV6-3	few	-	TRBJ1-6	CASSYSRSGGNSPLHF	TGTGCCAGCAGTTACTCGAGGTCGGGCGGGAATTCACCCCTCCACTTT
TRBV7-2	-	-	TRBJ2-1	CASSLDERASYNEQFF	TGTGCCAGCAGCTTGGACGAGCGGGCCTCCTACAATGAGCAGTTCTTC
TRBV20-1	-	TRBD2	TRBJ2-1	CSANLAGSYNEQFF	TGCAGTGCAAACCTAGCGGGTTCCTACAATGAGCAGTTCTTC